The rows below give T cell receptor beta chains drawn from one sample of a study of blood T cell repertoires in COVID-19. The protocol was immunoSEQ multiplex PCR, while the TCRdb copy is restricted to in-frame clones and leaves out a portion. The data contain about 200,000 clones, 75% to 85% of them seen just once; the ten biggest clones take up less than 15%. Material: peripheral blood. These receptors were taken from a human donor in a cohort sampled during active COVID-19. Both conserved end residues are part of each CDR3. Each record gives: J gene, clone size, V gene, D gene, CDR3 DNA, CDR3 protein. D genes are given only for firm matches. A clone size is listed for some rows: how often the clone was seen (once, few, many), or a class if it is expanded.

j_call: TRBJ1-2
clone_size: few
v_call: TRBV28
d_call: NA
cdr3_nt: TGTGCCAGCAGGGACAGCCCTAACTATGGCTACACCTTC
cdr3_aa: CASRDSPNYGYTF

j_call: TRBJ2-1
clone_size: NA
v_call: TRBV4-1
d_call: TRBD1
cdr3_nt: TGCGCCAGCAGCCAAGAGGGACAGTATAATGAGCAGTTCTTC
cdr3_aa: CASSQEGQYNEQFF

j_call: TRBJ1-5
clone_size: few
v_call: TRBV13
d_call: NA
cdr3_nt: TGTGCCAGCAGCTTAGGGGAGAGCAATCAGCCCCAGCATTTT
cdr3_aa: CASSLGESNQPQHF

j_call: TRBJ1-2
clone_size: NA
v_call: TRBV19
d_call: TRBD1
cdr3_nt: TGTGCCAGTAGCCAAACTCATCAGACAGGGTTCTACTATGGCTACACCTTC
cdr3_aa: CASSQTHQTGFYYGYTF

j_call: TRBJ1-1
clone_size: NA
v_call: TRBV15
d_call: NA
cdr3_nt: TGTGCCACCAGCAGAGGCACTCATTGGAACACTGAAGCTTTCTTT
cdr3_aa: CATSRGTHWNTEAFF

j_call: TRBJ1-5
clone_size: NA
v_call: TRBV28
d_call: NA
cdr3_nt: TGTGCCAGCAGTTCCCAAGGGAGGAGCAATCAGCCCCAGCATTTT
cdr3_aa: CASSSQGRSNQPQHF

j_call: TRBJ1-2
clone_size: NA
v_call: TRBV6-5
d_call: TRBD1
cdr3_nt: TGTGCCAGCAGCCTACAGGGGGCCACCTATGGCTACACCTTC
cdr3_aa: CASSLQGATYGYTF

j_call: TRBJ2-5
clone_size: NA
v_call: TRBV24-1
d_call: NA
cdr3_nt: TGTGCCACCAGTGAGCCCCCCCACCTGTGGGGTTGCGCCGCCTTTGGTCCCCAGGGCCAGTACTTC
cdr3_aa: CATSEPPHLWGCAAFGPQGQYF

j_call: TRBJ1-3
clone_size: NA
v_call: TRBV12-3/TRBV12-4
d_call: NA
cdr3_nt: TGTGCCAGCAGCGTGACAGATGGAAACACCATATATTTT
cdr3_aa: CASSVTDGNTIYF

j_call: TRBJ2-7
clone_size: NA
v_call: TRBV28
d_call: NA
cdr3_nt: TGTGCCAGCAGTTTAATGGGTCAGGGTCCCTACGAGCAGTACTTC
cdr3_aa: CASSLMGQGPYEQYF

j_call: TRBJ2-7
clone_size: NA
v_call: TRBV12-3/TRBV12-4
d_call: NA
cdr3_nt: TGTGCCAGCAGTTTTTACTACGAGCAGTACTTC
cdr3_aa: CASSFYYEQYF

j_call: TRBJ2-7
clone_size: once
v_call: TRBV7-2
d_call: NA
cdr3_nt: TGTGCCAGCAGCTCGGGACACGGCTACGAGCAGTACTTC
cdr3_aa: CASSSGHGYEQYF

j_call: TRBJ2-5
clone_size: NA
v_call: TRBV12-3/TRBV12-4
d_call: NA
cdr3_nt: TGTGCCATCCGAGCGGAAAACCAAGAGACCCAGTACTTC
cdr3_aa: CAIRAENQETQYF

j_call: TRBJ1-2
clone_size: NA
v_call: TRBV5-6
d_call: NA
cdr3_nt: TGTGCCAGCAGCTTGACAGGGCCGCGTTATGGCTACACCTTC
cdr3_aa: CASSLTGPRYGYTF

j_call: TRBJ1-1
clone_size: NA
v_call: TRBV10-1
d_call: TRBD1
cdr3_nt: TGCGCCAGCAGCAAGGGACAGGGGGTCGAAGCTTTCTTT
cdr3_aa: CASSKGQGVEAFF

j_call: TRBJ2-1
clone_size: NA
v_call: TRBV2
d_call: NA
cdr3_nt: TGTGCCAGCAGTGACCCCCCACAGGCGTACTCCTACAATGAGCAGTTCTTC
cdr3_aa: CASSDPPQAYSYNEQFF

j_call: TRBJ2-5
clone_size: NA
v_call: TRBV19
d_call: NA
cdr3_nt: TGTGCCAGTAGTAGGGACATCCAAGAGACCCAGTACTTC
cdr3_aa: CASSRDIQETQYF

j_call: TRBJ2-1
clone_size: NA
v_call: TRBV9
d_call: TRBD1
cdr3_nt: TGTGCCAGCAGCACGGTGGCAGGGGGCCCAGGGAATGAGCAGTTCTTC
cdr3_aa: CASSTVAGGPGNEQFF

j_call: TRBJ2-7
clone_size: few
v_call: TRBV6-1
d_call: NA
cdr3_nt: TGTGCCAGCAGTGAAGGCAGGGGAAGGCGAATTTACGAGCAGTACTTC
cdr3_aa: CASSEGRGRRIYEQYF

j_call: TRBJ1-5
clone_size: NA
v_call: TRBV18
d_call: TRBD1
cdr3_nt: TGTGCCAGCTCAGATAGACAGGGAATCGGGCCCCCTACCCAGCATTTT
cdr3_aa: CASSDRQGIGPPTQHF

j_call: TRBJ1-2
clone_size: few
v_call: TRBV9
d_call: TRBD1
cdr3_nt: TGTGCCAGCAGCGGCCGGGACAGGGGGCACGGCTACACCTTC
cdr3_aa: CASSGRDRGHGYTF

j_call: TRBJ1-1
clone_size: NA
v_call: TRBV5-1
d_call: TRBD1
cdr3_nt: TGCGCCAGCAGCTTGGGACAGGGTTACACTGAAGCTTTCTTT
cdr3_aa: CASSLGQGYTEAFF

j_call: TRBJ1-2
clone_size: NA
v_call: TRBV4-1
d_call: NA
cdr3_nt: TGCGCCAGCAGCCAACCCAGGGAAAGGAAGATAAATGGCTACACCTTC
cdr3_aa: CASSQPRERKINGYTF

j_call: TRBJ2-3
clone_size: NA
v_call: TRBV18
d_call: NA
cdr3_nt: TGTGCCAGCTCACCCCTGACTAGTTTGACAGATACGCAGTATTTT
cdr3_aa: CASSPLTSLTDTQYF

j_call: TRBJ2-7
clone_size: NA
v_call: TRBV18
d_call: TRBD2
cdr3_nt: TGTGCCAGCTCACCATTTCTTCCGGGAGGAACCTACGAGCAGTACTTC
cdr3_aa: CASSPFLPGGTYEQYF

j_call: TRBJ1-5
clone_size: NA
v_call: TRBV11-2
d_call: NA
cdr3_nt: TGTGCCAGCAGTAATGCGCTAGGGGGTCAGCCCCAGCATTTT
cdr3_aa: CASSNALGGQPQHF

j_call: TRBJ1-2
clone_size: few
v_call: TRBV7-2
d_call: NA
cdr3_nt: TGTGCCAGCAGCCCGCGATCCGGGGGTAACTATGGCTACACCTTC
cdr3_aa: CASSPRSGGNYGYTF

j_call: TRBJ1-1
clone_size: few
v_call: TRBV21-1
d_call: NA
cdr3_nt: TGTGCCAGCAGCCGGAAACAGGGGAGGCGGAACACTGAAGCTTTCTTT
cdr3_aa: CASSRKQGRRNTEAFF

j_call: TRBJ1-2
clone_size: NA
v_call: TRBV3-1/TRBV3-2
d_call: NA
cdr3_nt: TGTGCCAGCAGCCAAAGAACTGTTTCTATCTATGGCTACACCTTC
cdr3_aa: CASSQRTVSIYGYTF

j_call: TRBJ2-3
clone_size: NA
v_call: TRBV28
d_call: TRBD2
cdr3_nt: TGTGCCAGCACCCTACTAGCGGCGGGCACAGATACGCAGTATTTT
cdr3_aa: CASTLLAAGTDTQYF

j_call: TRBJ1-5
clone_size: NA
v_call: TRBV6-5
d_call: TRBD1
cdr3_nt: TGTGCCAGCAGGGCCGTGGGACAGTTCAATCAGCCCCAGCATTTT
cdr3_aa: CASRAVGQFNQPQHF

j_call: TRBJ2-1
clone_size: NA
v_call: TRBV10-2
d_call: NA
cdr3_nt: TGCGCCAGCAGTGAGTCGGGGAGTTACAATGAGCAGTTCTTC
cdr3_aa: CASSESGSYNEQFF

j_call: TRBJ1-5
clone_size: NA
v_call: TRBV29-1
d_call: TRBD1
cdr3_nt: TGCAGCGCCGCGACAGGGGCCAATCAGCCCCAGCATTTT
cdr3_aa: CSAATGANQPQHF

j_call: TRBJ1-2
clone_size: NA
v_call: TRBV6-5
d_call: NA
cdr3_nt: TGTGCCAGCAGTTACGCCACAGAGTACTATGGCTACACCTTC
cdr3_aa: CASSYATEYYGYTF

j_call: TRBJ1-1
clone_size: NA
v_call: TRBV5-1
d_call: NA
cdr3_nt: TGCGCCAGCAGCTTAACAGGTGGCACTGAAGCTTTCTTT
cdr3_aa: CASSLTGGTEAFF

j_call: TRBJ2-7
clone_size: NA
v_call: TRBV28
d_call: NA
cdr3_nt: TGTGCCAGCAGAGAGGCGGGATCCTTCCACGAGCAGTACTTC
cdr3_aa: CASREAGSFHEQYF

j_call: TRBJ1-4
clone_size: NA
v_call: TRBV28
d_call: NA
cdr3_nt: TGTGCCAGCAGTTTATTGGCAGGGCCTGAAAAACTGTTTTTT
cdr3_aa: CASSLLAGPEKLFF

j_call: TRBJ2-3
clone_size: NA
v_call: TRBV5-1
d_call: NA
cdr3_nt: TGCGCCAGCAGCCTTGGATTAGGGGGTGGCACAGATACGCAGTATTTT
cdr3_aa: CASSLGLGGGTDTQYF

j_call: TRBJ1-4
clone_size: NA
v_call: TRBV27
d_call: TRBD1
cdr3_nt: TGTGCCAGCAGTGCTACAGGGGCGGGTGAAAAACTGTTTTTT
cdr3_aa: CASSATGAGEKLFF

j_call: TRBJ2-7
clone_size: NA
v_call: TRBV6-2/TRBV6-3
d_call: TRBD1
cdr3_nt: TGTGCCAGCAGTTACTTGGACAGGGGGCACGAGCAGTACTTC
cdr3_aa: CASSYLDRGHEQYF

j_call: TRBJ2-1
clone_size: once
v_call: TRBV3-1/TRBV3-2
d_call: TRBD2
cdr3_nt: TGTGCCAGCAGCCACGGGACTAGCGGGATCGTGTGGTTCGGCAGGAGTGAGCAGTTCTTC
cdr3_aa: CASSHGTSGIVWFGRSEQFF

j_call: TRBJ2-7
clone_size: few
v_call: TRBV6-6
d_call: NA
cdr3_nt: TGTGCCAGCAGTTCCGCAGGGCAGGTCGAGCAGTACTTC
cdr3_aa: CASSSAGQVEQYF

j_call: TRBJ2-3
clone_size: NA
v_call: TRBV5-1
d_call: TRBD1
cdr3_nt: TGCGCCAGCACGAGGGGGCTCGGAGATACGCAGTATTTT
cdr3_aa: CASTRGLGDTQYF

j_call: TRBJ2-2
clone_size: NA
v_call: TRBV9
d_call: TRBD1
cdr3_nt: TGTGCCAGCACCCGTAGTGGACAGGGCTGGACCGGGGAGCTGTTTTTT
cdr3_aa: CASTRSGQGWTGELFF

j_call: TRBJ2-1
clone_size: NA
v_call: TRBV15
d_call: NA
cdr3_nt: TGTGCCACCAGCCCCCGCGGAGGGCCCGGTGAGCAGTTCTTC
cdr3_aa: CATSPRGGPGEQFF

j_call: TRBJ1-3
clone_size: NA
v_call: TRBV2
d_call: NA
cdr3_nt: TGTGCCAGCAGTAGACAGGACCTCTCTGGAAACACCATATATTTT
cdr3_aa: CASSRQDLSGNTIYF

j_call: TRBJ1-2
clone_size: NA
v_call: TRBV5-1
d_call: NA
cdr3_nt: TGCGCCAGCAGCCGGGGGGTTAACGGAATCTCTGGCTACACCTTC
cdr3_aa: CASSRGVNGISGYTF

j_call: TRBJ2-1
clone_size: NA
v_call: TRBV4-1
d_call: NA
cdr3_nt: TGCGCCAGCAGCCAATCTAGCGCACCAGGAGATGAGCAGTTCTTC
cdr3_aa: CASSQSSAPGDEQFF

j_call: TRBJ1-1
clone_size: NA
v_call: TRBV5-1
d_call: NA
cdr3_nt: TGCGCCAGCAGGTCCCAGGTGAACACTGAAGCTTTCTTT
cdr3_aa: CASRSQVNTEAFF

j_call: TRBJ2-3
clone_size: NA
v_call: TRBV5-4
d_call: NA
cdr3_nt: TGTGCCAGCAGCTTCATCCGCGGAGTGGGCACAGATACGCAGTATTTT
cdr3_aa: CASSFIRGVGTDTQYF

j_call: TRBJ2-7
clone_size: NA
v_call: TRBV28
d_call: TRBD2
cdr3_nt: TGTGCCAGCAGTGCTTACTGGACTAGGGTCTCCTACGAGCAGTACTTC
cdr3_aa: CASSAYWTRVSYEQYF

j_call: TRBJ2-3
clone_size: NA
v_call: TRBV18
d_call: TRBD1
cdr3_nt: TGTGCCAGCTCACCGGGGACAGGGGCCACAGATACGCAGTATTTT
cdr3_aa: CASSPGTGATDTQYF

j_call: TRBJ2-2
clone_size: NA
v_call: TRBV19
d_call: NA
cdr3_nt: TGTGCCAGTAAGGATTCAGGGTTGGTCGGGGAGCTGTTTTTT
cdr3_aa: CASKDSGLVGELFF

j_call: TRBJ1-1
clone_size: NA
v_call: TRBV29-1
d_call: NA
cdr3_nt: TGCAGCGGAGGAACGTATGAAGCTTTCTTT
cdr3_aa: CSGGTYEAFF

j_call: TRBJ2-1
clone_size: NA
v_call: TRBV19
d_call: TRBD2
cdr3_nt: TGTGCCAGTACCTCCGAGCGGGGCCGAGGTGAGCAGTTCTTC
cdr3_aa: CASTSERGRGEQFF

j_call: TRBJ2-3
clone_size: NA
v_call: TRBV10-1
d_call: NA
cdr3_nt: TGCGCCAGCAGTGACGCGGGGTTAGGGTCTGATACGCAGTATTTT
cdr3_aa: CASSDAGLGSDTQYF

j_call: TRBJ2-7
clone_size: once
v_call: TRBV5-1
d_call: NA
cdr3_nt: TGCGCCAGCAGCTCGGGGGAGGGGGTCCACGAGCAGTACTTC
cdr3_aa: CASSSGEGVHEQYF

j_call: TRBJ1-4
clone_size: once
v_call: TRBV5-1
d_call: NA
cdr3_nt: TGCGCCAGCAGCTTGCAGGCAACTAATGAAAAACTGTTTTTT
cdr3_aa: CASSLQATNEKLFF

j_call: TRBJ2-7
clone_size: NA
v_call: TRBV5-6
d_call: NA
cdr3_nt: TGTGCCAGCAGCCGCTCCAGGGACTCTAGCTCCTACGAGCAGTACTTC
cdr3_aa: CASSRSRDSSSYEQYF